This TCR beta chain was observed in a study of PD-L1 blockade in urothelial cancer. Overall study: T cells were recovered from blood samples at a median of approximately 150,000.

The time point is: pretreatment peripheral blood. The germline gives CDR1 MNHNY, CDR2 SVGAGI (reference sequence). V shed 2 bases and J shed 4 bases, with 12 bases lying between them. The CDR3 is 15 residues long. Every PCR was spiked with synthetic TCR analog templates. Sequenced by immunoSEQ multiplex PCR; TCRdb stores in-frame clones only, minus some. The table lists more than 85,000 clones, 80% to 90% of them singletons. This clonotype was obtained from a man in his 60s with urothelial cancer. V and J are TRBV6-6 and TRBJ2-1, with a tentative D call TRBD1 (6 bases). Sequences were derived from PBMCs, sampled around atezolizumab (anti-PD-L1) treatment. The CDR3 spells CASSYQGSRYNEQFF. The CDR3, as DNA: TGTGCCAGCAGTTACCAGGGGAGTAGGTACAATGAGCAGTTCTTC.